The 21 T cell receptor beta chains presented below share a single source sample, sequenced in a study of cytomegalovirus exposure and HLA in healthy donors (dated by TCRdb to about 2017). Libraries came from the immunoSEQ multiplex PCR assay. The multiplex PCR relied on a mix of 60 forward primers for TCR Vbeta segments and 13 reverse primers for TCR Jbeta segments. Drawn from immuneACCESS, this table holds only the in-frame rearrangements with V and J called that TCRdb kept. Clones are partly lost; checked studies trace under half to an unresolved V gene and leave the rest unexplained. In this sample the table shows roughly 95,000 clones, 65% to 90% of which occur a single time. The ten largest make up approximately 3% of the sample. The specimen sequenced was PBMCs. The receptors derive from a man aged 30-40 years in good health and CMV-seropositive.

The chain uses TRBV27 and TRBJ2-1, with 10 nucleotides matching TRBD1. V trimming: 3 bases; J trimming: 3 bases; junction bases outside the gene matches: 2. The V gene's germline CDR1 is MNHEY and CDR2 SMNVEV (reference sequence). There are 15 residues in the CDR3. CDR3: CASSFGQGVYNEQFF. The CDR3 DNA sequence: TGTGCCAGCAGTTTCGGACAGGGGGTCTACAATGAGCAGTTCTTC.

V usage is TRBV7-2 and J usage is TRBJ2-7; D ambiguous. V lost 1 base to trimming and J lost 4 bases, with 17 bases between them. Germline V gives CDR1 SGHTA, CDR2 FQGNSA. The CDR3 sequence is 16 residues long. This CDR3 is CASSLVPVTPLYEQYF. Written as DNA, the CDR3 is TGTGCCAGCAGCTTAGTACCAGTCACCCCCCTGTACGAGCAGTACTTC. Looking up the rest from reference TRBV7-2 and TRBJ2-7 gives the full variable domain: GAGVSQSPSNKVTEKGKDVELRCDPISGHTALYWYRQSLGQGLEFLIYFQGNSAPDKSGLPSDRFSAERTGGSVSTLTIQRTQQEDSAVYLCASSLVPVTPLYEQYFGPGTRLTVT.

This chain joins TRBV29-1 and TRBJ2-1; 10 bases are shared with TRBD2. The V and J ends lost 6 bases and 0 bases, in that order; junction bases with no gene match: 11. This CDR3 has 17 amino acids. CDR1 and CDR2 from the germline V gene are SQVTM and ANQGSEA. The CDR3 loop reads CSVTLGASGSSYNEQFF. As DNA, the CDR3 is TGCAGCGTGACCCTCGGTGCTAGCGGGAGCTCCTACAATGAGCAGTTCTTC.

The chain is built from TRBV7-6 and TRBJ2-5; TRBD2 agrees at 8 bases. J was trimmed by 5 bases and V by 1 base; bases with no gene match: 9. There are 16 residues in the CDR3. Germline V gene data show CDR1 as SGHVS and CDR2 as FNYEAQ. The CDR3 loop is CASSLGSGGPGETQYF. CDR3 DNA: TGTGCCAGCAGCTTAGGCTCGGGAGGGCCGGGCGAGACCCAGTACTTC.

This chain joins TRBV7-9 and TRBJ2-5; possible D gene TRBD2, 6 bases. The J call may be in error: the DNA end matches TRBJ2-7 better. The CDR3 consists of 14 residues. Germline CDR1 is SEHNR and CDR2 is FQNEAQ (reference sequence). CDR3 DNA: TGTGCCAGCAGCTTAGTCGGGAGCCCCTACGAGCAGTACTTC. Translated: CASSLVGSPYEQYF.

The chain couples TRBV29-1 to TRBJ2-7, with 7 bases matching TRBD1. V was pared by 4 bases and J by 2 bases, with 8 bases of the junction left unmatched. This CDR3 is built from 14 residues. Germline lookup yields CDR1 SQVTM and CDR2 ANQGSEA. The CDR3 DNA reads as TGCAGCGTTGTGGGGCAGGGGGTAACCTACGAGCAGTACTTC. Residues: CSVVGQGVTYEQYF.

The chain employs TRBV6-6 and TRBJ2-3; TRBD2 aligns across 7 bases. The junction had 3 bases not matched to a gene; V was cut back by 0 bases and J by 3 bases. The CDR3 is 15 amino acids. Per germline, CDR1 MNHNY and CDR2 SVGAGI (reference sequence). CDR3 sequence reads: CASSYSGGKTDTQYF. DNA for the CDR3: TGTGCCAGCAGTTACTCGGGAGGGAAGACAGATACGCAGTATTTT.

The rearrangement uses TRBV7-9 and TRBJ2-5; the D gene is possibly TRBD1 (5 bases). Germline loops: CDR1 SEHNR, CDR2 FQNEAQ (reference sequence). Trimming took 5 bases from V and 1 from J, leaving 8 bases between them. CDR3 length: 13 amino acids. DNA for the CDR3: TGTGCCAGCAGCCCCGACAGCCAAGAGACCCAGTACTTC. Translation: CASSPDSQETQYF. The whole variable domain, filled in from reference TRBV7-9 and TRBJ2-5, reads DTGVSQNPRHKITKRGQNVTFRCDPISEHNRLYWYRQTLGQGPEFLTYFQNEAQLEKSRLLSDRFSAERPKGSFSTLEIQRTEQGDSAMYLCASSPDSQETQYFGPGTRLLVL.

The rearrangement links TRBV4-1 to TRBJ2-2, with D unresolved. The CDR3 runs to 15 residues. Germline assignment: CDR1 MGHRA and CDR2 YSYEKL. Trimming cost V 4 bases and J 3 bases, with 12 bases left between them. The CDR3 protein is CASSPLVQHTGELFF. The DNA for the CDR3 is TGCGCCAGCAGCCCGCTGGTACAGCACACCGGGGAGCTGTTTTTT.

The CDR3 region is CASSGPPSRGLPLYNEQFF. The CDR3 DNA follows: TGTGCCAGCAGTGGCCCGCCGTCCCGCGGGCTTCCCCTTTACAATGAGCAGTTCTTC. The chain employs TRBV6-1 and TRBJ2-1; TRBD2 is a possible D gene (5 bases). Trimming took off 4 bases at V and 4 bases at J, with 26 bases between the two ends. The CDR3 runs to 19 residues. Germline V gene sequence: CDR1 MNHNS, CDR2 SASEGT.

The V gene is TRBV6-4, the J gene TRBJ2-3, with TRBD1 identical over 8 bases. The CDR3 runs to 16 residues. CDR1 is MRHNA and CDR2 is SNTAGT in the germline V gene. V gave up 5 bases and J gave up 1 base; unmatched junction bases: 8. The CDR3 protein is CASSPLGGQGTDTQYF. CDR3 in DNA: TGTGCCAGCAGTCCACTGGGGGGACAGGGCACAGATACGCAGTATTTT.

The chain carries TRBV27 and TRBJ2-7; possibly TRBD2 for D (5 bases). Germline-derived CDR1 and CDR2 are MNHEY and SMNVEV (reference sequence). Trimming pared 8 bases from V and 4 bases from J, leaving 15 bases between. This CDR3 has 13 amino acids. In DNA, the CDR3 is TGTGCCAGCGGCGGGTATCCCTTTTACGAGCAGTACTTC. Residues: CASGGYPFYEQYF.

The CDR3, as DNA: TGCGCCAGCAGCTTGGGACAGTTTACCACAGATACGCAGTATTTT. Its protein product is CASSLGQFTTDTQYF. The rearrangement uses TRBV5-1 and TRBJ2-3; D might be TRBD1 (5 bases). Trimming removed 0 bases at V and 2 bases at J, with 10 bases between. From germline, CDR1 is SGHRS and CDR2 YFSETQ. The CDR3 has 15 amino acids.

The chain uses TRBV6-1 and TRBJ2-7; TRBD1 matches 7 bases. The CDR3 is made up of 15 amino acids. V shed 5 bases and J 0 bases; nucleotides not matched to a gene: 7. From germline, CDR1 is MNHNS and CDR2 SASEGT. The CDR3 nucleotides read TGTGCCAGCAGTCGAAAATGGGACAGCTCCTACGAGCAGTACTTC. It yields the protein CASSRKWDSSYEQYF.

This clone was observed a handful of times. This chain connects TRBV10-3 to TRBJ2-7; D remains ambiguous. The germline V and J ends were trimmed by 4 bases and 3 bases, with 10 bases remaining between them. Looked up from germline, CDR1 is ENHRY and CDR2 is SYGVKD. This CDR3 region has 13 residues. The CDR3 loop is CAISVKPDYEQYF. CDR3 sequence (DNA): TGTGCCATCAGTGTTAAGCCTGACTACGAGCAGTACTTC.

The gene calls are TRBV6-5 and TRBJ2-5; D perhaps matches TRBD1 (6 bases). The germline V gene encodes CDR1 MNHEY and CDR2 SVGAGI. The CDR3 totals 15 residues. The germline V and J ends were trimmed by 2 bases and 2 bases, with 12 bases remaining between them. The CDR3 sequence: CASSYGYREQETQYF. The CDR3 DNA is TGTGCCAGCAGTTACGGGTACAGGGAGCAAGAGACCCAGTACTTC.

Remarks on this clone: One end of the junction fails to match germline, which may point to a read error. The rearrangement joins TRBV28 to TRBJ2-7; a weak D match, TRBD2 (6 bases). This CDR3 is 11 amino acids long. The germline V gene encodes CDR1 MDHEN and CDR2 SYDVKM. The CDR3 DNA reads as TGTGCCAGCAGTTTAGGGGGGATACACGACTTC. Its translation: CASSLGGIHDF. Using reference TRBV28 and TRBJ2-7 for the parts outside the CDR3, the full variable domain is DVKVTQSSRYLVKRTGEKVFLECVQDMDHENMFWYRQDPGLGLRLIYFSYDVKMKEKGDIPEGYSVSREKKERFSLILESASTNQTSMYLCASSLGGIHDFGPGTRLTVT.

This clone was counted a single time. The V and J genes are TRBV18 and TRBJ1-6; D is possibly TRBD1 (5 bases). V was trimmed by 0 bases and J by 5 bases, leaving 8 bases between them. The CDR3 loop spans 15 amino acids. Germline V gene data show CDR1 as KGHSH and CDR2 as LQKENI. CDR3 bases: TGTGCCAGCTCACCACCGGGGGGGAATAATTCACCCCTCCACTTT. Its translation: CASSPPGGNNSPLHF.

This clone was seen just once. The chain employs TRBV28 and TRBJ1-2, with 8 bases identical to TRBD1. Germline lookup yields CDR1 MDHEN and CDR2 SYDVKM. V shed 5 bases, J shed 6 bases, and the junction held 5 bases outside the gene matches. The CDR3 contains 13 residues. CDR3 sequence reads: CASSAQGADGYTF. DNA of the CDR3: TGTGCCAGCAGTGCTCAGGGGGCCGATGGCTACACCTTC.

The chain couples TRBV5-5 to TRBJ1-5; TRBD1 matches at 12 bases. This CDR3 is built from 17 residues. CDR1 and CDR2 (germline): SGHKS, YYEKEE (reference sequence). Trimming cost V 4 bases and J 0 bases; bases outside gene matches: 5. The CDR3 DNA reads TGTGCCAGCAGCCGAGGGACAGGGGGCTTTAGCAATCAGCCCCAGCATTTT. Its translation: CASSRGTGGFSNQPQHF.

This clone was seen a single time. The chain combines TRBV30 with TRBJ1-2, with 8 bases fitting TRBD1. The CDR3 is made up of 14 amino acids. Germline V gene lookup returns CDR1 GTSNPN and CDR2 SVGIG (reference sequence). J gave up 2 bases and V 6 bases, and 8 bases lay outside the gene matches. The CDR3 DNA reads as TGTGCCTGTTACCCGGGACAGGCCAACTATGGCTACACCTTC. This codes for CACYPGQANYGYTF.